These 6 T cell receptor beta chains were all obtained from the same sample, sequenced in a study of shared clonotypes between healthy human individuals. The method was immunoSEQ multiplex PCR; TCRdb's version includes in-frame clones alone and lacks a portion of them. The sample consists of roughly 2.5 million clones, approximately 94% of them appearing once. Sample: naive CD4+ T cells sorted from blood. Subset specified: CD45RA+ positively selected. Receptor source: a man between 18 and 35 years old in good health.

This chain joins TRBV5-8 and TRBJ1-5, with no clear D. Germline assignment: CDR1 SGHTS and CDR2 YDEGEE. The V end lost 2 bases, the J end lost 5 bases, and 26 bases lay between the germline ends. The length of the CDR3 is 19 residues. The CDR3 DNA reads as TGTGCCAGCAGCTTCCCTCCGTGGTCAAGAGGAAAAACGGATCAGCCCCAGCATTTT. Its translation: CASSFPPWSRGKTDQPQHF.

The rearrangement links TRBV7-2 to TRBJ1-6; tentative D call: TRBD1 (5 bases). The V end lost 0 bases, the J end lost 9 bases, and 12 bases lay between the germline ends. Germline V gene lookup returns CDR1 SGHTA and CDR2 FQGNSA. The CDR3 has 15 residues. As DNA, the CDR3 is TGTGCCAGCAGCTTAGCCCGGGGGATAGGTTCACCCCTCCACTTT. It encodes CASSLARGIGSPLHF.

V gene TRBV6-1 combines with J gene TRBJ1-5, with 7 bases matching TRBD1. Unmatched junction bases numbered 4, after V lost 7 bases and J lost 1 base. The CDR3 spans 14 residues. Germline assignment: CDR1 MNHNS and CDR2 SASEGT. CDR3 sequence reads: CASMQGDSNQPQHF. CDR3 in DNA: TGTGCCAGCATGCAGGGGGACAGCAATCAGCCCCAGCATTTT.

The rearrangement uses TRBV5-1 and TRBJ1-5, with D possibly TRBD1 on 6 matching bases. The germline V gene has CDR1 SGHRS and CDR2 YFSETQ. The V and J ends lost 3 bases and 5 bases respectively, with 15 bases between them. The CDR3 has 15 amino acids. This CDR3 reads CASSSGAPGDQPQHF. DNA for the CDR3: TGCGCCAGCAGCTCAGGGGCACCGGGGGATCAGCCCCAGCATTTT.

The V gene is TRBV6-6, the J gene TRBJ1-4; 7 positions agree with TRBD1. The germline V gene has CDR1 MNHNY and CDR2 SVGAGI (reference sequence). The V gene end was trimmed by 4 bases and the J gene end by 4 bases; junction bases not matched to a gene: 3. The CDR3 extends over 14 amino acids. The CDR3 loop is CASSLQGINEKLFF. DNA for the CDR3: TGTGCCAGCAGTTTACAGGGGATTAATGAAAAACTGTTTTTT.

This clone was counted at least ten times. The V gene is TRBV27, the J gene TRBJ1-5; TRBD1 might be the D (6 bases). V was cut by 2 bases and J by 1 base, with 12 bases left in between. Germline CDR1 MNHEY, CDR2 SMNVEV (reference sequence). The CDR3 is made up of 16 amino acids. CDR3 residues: CASSLSGGPSNQPQHF. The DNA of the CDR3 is TGTGCCAGCAGTTTAAGTGGGGGGCCGAGCAATCAGCCCCAGCATTTT.